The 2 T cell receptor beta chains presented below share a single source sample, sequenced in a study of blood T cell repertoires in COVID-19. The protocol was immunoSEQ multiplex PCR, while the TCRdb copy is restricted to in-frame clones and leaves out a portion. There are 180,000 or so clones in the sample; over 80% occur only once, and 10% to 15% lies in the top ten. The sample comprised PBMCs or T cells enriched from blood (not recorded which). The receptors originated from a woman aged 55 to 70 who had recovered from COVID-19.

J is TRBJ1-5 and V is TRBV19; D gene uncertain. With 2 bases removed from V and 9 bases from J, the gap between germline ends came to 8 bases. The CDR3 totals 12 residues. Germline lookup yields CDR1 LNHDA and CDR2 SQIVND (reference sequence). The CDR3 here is CASSIMAGPQHF. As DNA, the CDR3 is TGTGCCAGTAGTATAATGGCGGGGCCCCAGCATTTT.

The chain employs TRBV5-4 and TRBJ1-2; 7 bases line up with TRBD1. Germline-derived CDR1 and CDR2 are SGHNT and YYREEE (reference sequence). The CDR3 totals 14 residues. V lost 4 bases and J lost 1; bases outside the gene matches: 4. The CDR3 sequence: CASSPGTVNYGYTF. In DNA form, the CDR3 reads TGTGCCAGCAGCCCCGGGACAGTTAACTATGGCTACACCTTC.